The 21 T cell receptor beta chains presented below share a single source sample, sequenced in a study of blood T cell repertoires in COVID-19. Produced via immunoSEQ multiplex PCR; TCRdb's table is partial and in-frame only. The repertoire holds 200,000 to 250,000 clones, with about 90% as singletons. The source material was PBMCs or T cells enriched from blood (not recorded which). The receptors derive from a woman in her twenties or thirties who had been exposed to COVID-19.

DNA for the CDR3: TGTGCCAGCAGCGTCTCCGGGACAGGGGTTTTAAACATTCAGTACTTC. Translation gives CASSVSGTGVLNIQYF. This rearrangement joins TRBV13 to TRBJ2-4, with 10 bases lining up with TRBD1. Germline V CDR1 and CDR2: PRHDT, FYEKMQ (reference sequence). This CDR3 comprises 16 residues. V lost 5 bases to trimming and J lost 6 bases; unmatched junction nucleotides: 10.

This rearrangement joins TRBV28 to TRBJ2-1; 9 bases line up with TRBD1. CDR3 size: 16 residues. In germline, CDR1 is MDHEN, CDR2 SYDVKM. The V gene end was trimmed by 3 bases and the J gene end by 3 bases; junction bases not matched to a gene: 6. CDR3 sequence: CASSFRSGQGYNEQFF. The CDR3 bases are TGTGCCAGCAGTTTTAGGTCGGGACAGGGCTACAATGAGCAGTTCTTC.

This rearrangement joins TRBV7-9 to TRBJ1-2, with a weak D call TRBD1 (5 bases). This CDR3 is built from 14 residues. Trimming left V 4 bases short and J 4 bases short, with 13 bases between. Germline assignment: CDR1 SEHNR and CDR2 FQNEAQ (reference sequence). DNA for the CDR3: TGTGCCAGCAGCTCTCCGGGGGGATTCTATGGCTACACCTTC. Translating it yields CASSSPGGFYGYTF.

This CDR3 reads CASSHQRGGELFF. The DNA of the CDR3 is TGTGCCAGCAGCCATCAGCGGGGCGGGGAGCTGTTTTTT. The gene calls are TRBV11-3 and TRBJ2-2; TRBD2 matches 7 bases. V lost 5 bases and J lost 7; bases outside the gene matches: 4. The CDR3 covers 13 residues. Germline-derived CDR1 and CDR2 are SGHNT and YENEEA.

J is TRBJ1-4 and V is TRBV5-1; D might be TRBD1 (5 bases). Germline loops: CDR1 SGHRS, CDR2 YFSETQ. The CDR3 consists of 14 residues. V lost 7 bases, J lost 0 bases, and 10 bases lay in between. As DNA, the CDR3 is TGCGCCAGCTCCAAAGGGGCAACTAATGAAAAACTGTTTTTT. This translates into CASSKGATNEKLFF.

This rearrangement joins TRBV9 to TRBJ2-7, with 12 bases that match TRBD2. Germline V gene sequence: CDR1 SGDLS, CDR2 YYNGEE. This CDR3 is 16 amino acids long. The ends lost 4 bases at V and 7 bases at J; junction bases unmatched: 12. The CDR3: CASSQALAGGPSEQYF. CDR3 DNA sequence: TGTGCCAGCAGCCAGGCCCTAGCGGGAGGGCCTAGTGAGCAGTACTTC. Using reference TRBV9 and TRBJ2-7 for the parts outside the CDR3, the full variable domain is DSGVTQTPKHLITATGQRVTLRCSPRSGDLSVYWYQQSLDQGLQFLIQYYNGEERAKGNILERFSAQQFPDLHSELNLSSLELGDSALYFCASSQALAGGPSEQYFGPGTRLTVT.

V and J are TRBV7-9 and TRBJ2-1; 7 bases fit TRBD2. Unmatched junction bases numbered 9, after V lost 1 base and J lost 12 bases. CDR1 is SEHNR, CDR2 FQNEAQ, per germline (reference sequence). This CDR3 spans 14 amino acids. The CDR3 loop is CASSLVSGTSRQFF. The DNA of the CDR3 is TGTGCCAGCAGCTTAGTAAGCGGGACGTCCAGGCAGTTCTTC. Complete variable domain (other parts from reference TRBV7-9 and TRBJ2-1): DTGVSQNPRHKITKRGQNVTFRCDPISEHNRLYWYRQTLGQGPEFLTYFQNEAQLEKSRLLSDRFSAERPKGSFSTLEIQRTEQGDSAMYLCASSLVSGTSRQFFGPGTRLTVL.

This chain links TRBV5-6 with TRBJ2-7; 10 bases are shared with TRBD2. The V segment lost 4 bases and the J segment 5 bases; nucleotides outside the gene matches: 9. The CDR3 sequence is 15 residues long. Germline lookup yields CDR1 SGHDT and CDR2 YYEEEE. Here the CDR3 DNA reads TGTGCCAGCAGCCGGAGCGGGAGGGCCTTGAACGAGCAGTACTTC. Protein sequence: CASSRSGRALNEQYF. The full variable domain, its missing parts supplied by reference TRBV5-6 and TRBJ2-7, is DAGVTQSPTHLIKTRGQQVTLRCSPKSGHDTVSWYQQALGQGPQFIFQYYEEEERQRGNFPDRFSGHQFPNYSSELNVNALLLGDSALYLCASSRSGRALNEQYFGPGTRLTVT.

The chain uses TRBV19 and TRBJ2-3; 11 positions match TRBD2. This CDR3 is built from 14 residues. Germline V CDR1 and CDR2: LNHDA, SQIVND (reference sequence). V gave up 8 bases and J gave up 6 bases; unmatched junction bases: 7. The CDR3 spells CASGQTSGKDTQYF. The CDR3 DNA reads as TGTGCCAGTGGCCAGACTAGCGGGAAGGATACGCAGTATTTT.

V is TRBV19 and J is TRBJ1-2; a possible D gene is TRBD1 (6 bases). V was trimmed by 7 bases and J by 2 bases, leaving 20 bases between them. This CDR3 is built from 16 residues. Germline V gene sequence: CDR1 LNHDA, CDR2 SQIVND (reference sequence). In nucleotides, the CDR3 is TGTGCCAGTACCCCTCAGACAGGACGAACCAACTATGGCTACACCTTC. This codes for CASTPQTGRTNYGYTF.

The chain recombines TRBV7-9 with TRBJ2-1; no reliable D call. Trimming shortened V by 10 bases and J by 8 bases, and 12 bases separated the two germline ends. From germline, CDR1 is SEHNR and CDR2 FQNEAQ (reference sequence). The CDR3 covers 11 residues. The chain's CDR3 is CATERADEQFF. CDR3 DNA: TGTGCCACCGAGAGAGCCGATGAGCAGTTCTTC.

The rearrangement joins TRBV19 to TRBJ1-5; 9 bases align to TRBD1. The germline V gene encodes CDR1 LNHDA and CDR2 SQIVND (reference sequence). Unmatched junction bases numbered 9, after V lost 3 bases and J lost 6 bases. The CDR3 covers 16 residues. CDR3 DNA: TGTGCCAGTAGTATTTTGGGGACAGGGAAAACTCAGCCCCAGCATTTT. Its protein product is CASSILGTGKTQPQHF.

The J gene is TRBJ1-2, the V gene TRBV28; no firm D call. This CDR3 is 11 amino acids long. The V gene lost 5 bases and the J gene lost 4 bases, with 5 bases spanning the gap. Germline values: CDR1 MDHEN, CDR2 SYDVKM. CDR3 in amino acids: CASSRSYGYTF. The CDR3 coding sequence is TGTGCCAGCAGTCGGAGCTATGGCTACACCTTC.

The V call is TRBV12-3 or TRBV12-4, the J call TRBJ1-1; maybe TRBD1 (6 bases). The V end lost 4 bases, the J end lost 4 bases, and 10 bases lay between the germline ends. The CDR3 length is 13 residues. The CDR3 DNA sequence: TGTGCCAGCAGTTCCAGGGGAGCCACTGAAGCTTTCTTT. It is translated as CASSSRGATEAFF.

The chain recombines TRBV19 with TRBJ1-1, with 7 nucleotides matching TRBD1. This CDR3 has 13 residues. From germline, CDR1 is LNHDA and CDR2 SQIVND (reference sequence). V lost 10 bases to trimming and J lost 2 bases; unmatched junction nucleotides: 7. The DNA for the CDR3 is TGTGCCACCACGACAGGGCCAAACACTGAAGCTTTCTTT. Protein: CATTTGPNTEAFF.

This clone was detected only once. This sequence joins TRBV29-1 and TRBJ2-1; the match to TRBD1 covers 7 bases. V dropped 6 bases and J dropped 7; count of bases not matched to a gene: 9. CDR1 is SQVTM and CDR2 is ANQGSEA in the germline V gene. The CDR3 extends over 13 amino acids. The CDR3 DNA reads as TGCAGCGTGGGACAGTTGACCAAGAATGAGCAGTTCTTC. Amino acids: CSVGQLTKNEQFF.

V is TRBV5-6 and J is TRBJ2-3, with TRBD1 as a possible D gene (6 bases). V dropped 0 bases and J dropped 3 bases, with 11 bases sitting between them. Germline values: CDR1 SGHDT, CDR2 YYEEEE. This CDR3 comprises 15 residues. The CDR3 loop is CASSLARGYTDTQYF. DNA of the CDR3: TGTGCCAGCAGCTTGGCCAGGGGTTATACAGATACGCAGTATTTT.

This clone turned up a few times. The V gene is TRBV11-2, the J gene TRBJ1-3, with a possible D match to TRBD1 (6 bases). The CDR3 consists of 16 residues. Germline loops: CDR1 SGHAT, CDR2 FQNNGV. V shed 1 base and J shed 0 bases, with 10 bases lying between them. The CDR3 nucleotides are TGTGCCAGCAGCTTAGTGGGGGCTAGCTCTGGAAACACCATATATTTT. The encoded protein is CASSLVGASSGNTIYF. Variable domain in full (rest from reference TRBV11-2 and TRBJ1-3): EAGVAQSPRYKIIEKRQSVAFWCNPISGHATLYWYQQILGQGPKLLIQFQNNGVVDDSQLPKDRFSAERLKGVDSTLKIQPAKLEDSAVYLCASSLVGASSGNTIYFGEGSWLTVV.

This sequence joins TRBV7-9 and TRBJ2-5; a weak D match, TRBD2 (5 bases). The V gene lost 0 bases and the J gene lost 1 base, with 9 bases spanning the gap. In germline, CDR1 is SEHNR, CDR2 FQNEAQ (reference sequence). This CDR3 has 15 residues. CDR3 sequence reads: CASSLARAIQETQYF. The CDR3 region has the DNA TGTGCCAGCAGCTTAGCGAGGGCCATCCAAGAGACCCAGTACTTC.

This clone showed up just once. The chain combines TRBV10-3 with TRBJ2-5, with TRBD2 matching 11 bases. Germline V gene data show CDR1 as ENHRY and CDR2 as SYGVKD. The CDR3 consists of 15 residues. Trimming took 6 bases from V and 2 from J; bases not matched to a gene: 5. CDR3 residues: CAIRERLAGQETQYF. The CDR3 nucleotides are TGTGCCATCAGGGAGAGACTAGCGGGGCAAGAGACCCAGTACTTC.

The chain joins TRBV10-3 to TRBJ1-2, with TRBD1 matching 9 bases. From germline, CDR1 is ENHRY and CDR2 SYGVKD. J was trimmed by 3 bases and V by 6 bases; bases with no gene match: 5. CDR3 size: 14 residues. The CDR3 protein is CAIRRTGEDYGYTF. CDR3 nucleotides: TGTGCCATCAGAAGGACAGGGGAGGACTATGGCTACACCTTC.